This is a list of T cell receptor beta chains from one sample in a study of beta chain features in type 1 diabetes. Generated by immunoSEQ multiplex PCR, the TCRdb table keeps only in-frame clones and is missing some. Among some 500,000 clones listed, about an eighth were seen once. Sequenced: naive CD4+ T cells from blood. The receptor set was obtained from a woman in her late teens or twenties in good health. CDR3s include the opening cysteine and the closing phenylalanine or tryptophan. Each record gives: J gene, V gene, CDR3 length, D gene, clone size, CDR3 protein, CDR3 DNA. The D gene is left open where the match is weak. Clone size is given for some rows only: seen once, a few or many times, or a class if the clone is expanded.

TRBJ2-1 | TRBV18 | 13 | NA | NA | CASSPLSLNEQFF | TGTGCCAGCTCACCATTAAGTCTGAATGAGCAGTTCTTC
TRBJ2-5 | TRBV28 | 17 | NA | few | CASRFYGARGSQETQYF | TGTGCCAGCAGGTTTTATGGAGCCCGGGGGTCCCAAGAGACCCAGTACTTC
TRBJ2-2 | TRBV7-2 | 14 | NA | NA | CASSLRTATGELFF | TGTGCCAGCAGCTTAAGGACAGCCACCGGGGAGCTGTTTTTT
TRBJ2-3 | TRBV5-1 | 14 | NA | few | CASSLATVTDTQYF | TGCGCCAGCAGCTTGGCCACGGTGACAGATACGCAGTATTTT
TRBJ1-1 | TRBV29-1 | 10 | NA | few | CSSTGTEAFF | TGCAGCAGTACTGGGACTGAAGCTTTCTTT
TRBJ1-4 | TRBV6-1 | 16 | NA | NA | CASSERRGLMNEKLFF | TGTGCCAGCAGTGAAAGGAGGGGACTGATGAATGAAAAACTGTTTTTT
TRBJ2-5 | TRBV7-2 | 12 | NA | NA | CASSSFMETQYF | TGTGCCAGCAGCTCCTTCATGGAGACCCAGTACTTC
TRBJ1-2 | TRBV30 | 13 | NA | few | CAWRDSGTYGYTF | TGTGCCTGGAGGGACAGCGGGACCTATGGCTACACCTTC
TRBJ1-4 | TRBV7-2 | 14 | NA | NA | CASSLWGPNEKLFF | TGTGCCAGCAGCCTGTGGGGACCGAATGAAAAACTGTTTTTT
TRBJ1-4 | TRBV4-1 | 16 | TRBD1 | few | CASSQDTGTGSEKLFF | TGCGCCAGCAGCCAGGATACCGGGACAGGGTCTGAAAAACTGTTTTTT
TRBJ1-1 | TRBV29-1 | 14 | TRBD1 | few | CSVGGTVLNTEAFF | TGCAGCGTTGGGGGGACAGTCCTCAACACTGAAGCTTTCTTT
TRBJ2-3 | TRBV2 | 15 | NA | few | CASSKIAGAQDTQYF | TGTGCCAGCAGCAAGATCGCGGGGGCACAAGATACGCAGTATTTT
TRBJ1-4 | TRBV10-3 | 11 | NA | NA | CAISGGEKLFF | TGTGCCATCAGCGGGGGTGAAAAACTGTTTTTT
TRBJ2-7 | TRBV6-1 | 14 | NA | NA | CASSDVRGFDEQYF | TGTGCCAGCAGTGATGTCCGGGGATTCGACGAGCAGTACTTC